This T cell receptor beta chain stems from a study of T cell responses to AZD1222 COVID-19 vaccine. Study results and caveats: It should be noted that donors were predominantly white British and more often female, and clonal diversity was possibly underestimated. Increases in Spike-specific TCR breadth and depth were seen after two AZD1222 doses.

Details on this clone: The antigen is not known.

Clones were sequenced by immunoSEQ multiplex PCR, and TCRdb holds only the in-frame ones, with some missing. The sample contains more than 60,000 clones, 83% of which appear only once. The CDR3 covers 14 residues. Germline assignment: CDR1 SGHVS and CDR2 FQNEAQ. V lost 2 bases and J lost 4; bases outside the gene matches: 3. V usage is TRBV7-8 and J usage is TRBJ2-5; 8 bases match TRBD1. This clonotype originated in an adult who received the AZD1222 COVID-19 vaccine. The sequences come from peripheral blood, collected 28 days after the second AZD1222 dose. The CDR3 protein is CASSLSQGGETQYF. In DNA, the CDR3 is TGTGCCAGCAGCTTATCACAGGGGGGAGAGACCCAGTACTTC.